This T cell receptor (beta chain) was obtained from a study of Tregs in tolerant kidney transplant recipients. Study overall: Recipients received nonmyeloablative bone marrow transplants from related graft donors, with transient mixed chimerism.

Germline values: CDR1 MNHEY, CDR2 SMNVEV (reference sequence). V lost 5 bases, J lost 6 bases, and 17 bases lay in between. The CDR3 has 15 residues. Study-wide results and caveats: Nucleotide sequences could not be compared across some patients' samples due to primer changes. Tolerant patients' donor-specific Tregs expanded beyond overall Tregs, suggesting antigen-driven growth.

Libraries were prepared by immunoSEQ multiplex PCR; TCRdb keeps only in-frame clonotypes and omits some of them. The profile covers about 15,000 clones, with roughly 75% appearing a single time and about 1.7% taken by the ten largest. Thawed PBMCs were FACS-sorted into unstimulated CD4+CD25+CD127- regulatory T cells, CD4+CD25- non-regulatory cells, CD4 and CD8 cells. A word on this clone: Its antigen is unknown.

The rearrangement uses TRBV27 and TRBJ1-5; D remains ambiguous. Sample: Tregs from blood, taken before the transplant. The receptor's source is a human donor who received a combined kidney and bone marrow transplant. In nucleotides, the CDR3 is TGTGCCAGCAGTAGCGGTACGGACTTCGGTCAGCCCCAGCATTTT. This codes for CASSSGTDFGQPQHF.